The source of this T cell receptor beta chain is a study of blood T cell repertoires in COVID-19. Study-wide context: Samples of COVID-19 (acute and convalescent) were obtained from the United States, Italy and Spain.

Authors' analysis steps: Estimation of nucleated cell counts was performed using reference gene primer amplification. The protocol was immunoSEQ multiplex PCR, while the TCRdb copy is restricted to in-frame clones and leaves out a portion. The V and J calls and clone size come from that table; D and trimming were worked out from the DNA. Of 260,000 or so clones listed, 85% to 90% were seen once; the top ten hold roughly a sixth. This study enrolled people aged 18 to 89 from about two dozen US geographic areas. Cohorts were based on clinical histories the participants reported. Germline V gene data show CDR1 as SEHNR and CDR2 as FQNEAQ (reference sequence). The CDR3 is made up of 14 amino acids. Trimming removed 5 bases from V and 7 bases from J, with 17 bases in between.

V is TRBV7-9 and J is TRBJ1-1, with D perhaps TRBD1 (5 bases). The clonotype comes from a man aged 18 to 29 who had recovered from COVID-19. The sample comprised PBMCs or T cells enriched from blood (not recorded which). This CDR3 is CASSPSGGSLEAFF. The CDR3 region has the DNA TGTGCCAGCAGCCCCTCTGGGGGGTCCCTTGAAGCTTTCTTT.